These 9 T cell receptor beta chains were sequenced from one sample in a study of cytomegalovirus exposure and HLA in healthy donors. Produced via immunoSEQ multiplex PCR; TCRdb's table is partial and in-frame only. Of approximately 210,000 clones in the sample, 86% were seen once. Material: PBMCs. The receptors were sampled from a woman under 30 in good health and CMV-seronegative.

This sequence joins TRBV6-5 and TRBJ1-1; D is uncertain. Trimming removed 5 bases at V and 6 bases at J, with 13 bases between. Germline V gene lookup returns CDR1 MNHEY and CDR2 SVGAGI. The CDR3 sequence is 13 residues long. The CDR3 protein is CASSRGMAPEAFF. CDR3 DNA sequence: TGTGCCAGCAGTCGAGGCATGGCCCCTGAAGCTTTCTTT.

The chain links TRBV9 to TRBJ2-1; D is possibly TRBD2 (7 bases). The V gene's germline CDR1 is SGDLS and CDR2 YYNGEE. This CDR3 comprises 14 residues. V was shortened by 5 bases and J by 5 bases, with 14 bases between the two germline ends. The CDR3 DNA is TGTGCCAGCAGGAGGGGGGGCCTCAACAATGAGCAGTTCTTC. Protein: CASRRGGLNNEQFF.

As DNA, the CDR3 is TGCGCCAGCAGCTTGGAAATTCAATCGGGCTACGAGCAGTACTTC. It yields the protein CASSLEIQSGYEQYF. The rearrangement links TRBV5-1 to TRBJ2-7; D remains unclear. CDR1 is SGHRS and CDR2 is YFSETQ in the germline V gene. Deletions cut 0 bases from V and 3 bases from J, with 13 bases between. There are 15 residues in the CDR3.

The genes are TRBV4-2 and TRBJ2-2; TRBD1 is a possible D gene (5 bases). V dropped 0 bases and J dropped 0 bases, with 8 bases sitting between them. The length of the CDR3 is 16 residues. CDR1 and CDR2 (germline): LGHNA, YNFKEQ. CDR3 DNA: TGTGCCAGCAGCCAAGATCCACAGGCGAACACCGGGGAGCTGTTTTTT. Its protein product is CASSQDPQANTGELFF.

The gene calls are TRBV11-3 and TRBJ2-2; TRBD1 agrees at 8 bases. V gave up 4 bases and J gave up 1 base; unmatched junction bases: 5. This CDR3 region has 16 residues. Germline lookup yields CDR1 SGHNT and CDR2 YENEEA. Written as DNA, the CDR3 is TGTGCCAGCAGCTGGCGGACAGGGAGGAACACCGGGGAGCTGTTTTTT. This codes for CASSWRTGRNTGELFF. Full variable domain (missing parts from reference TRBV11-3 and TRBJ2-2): EAGVVQSPRYKIIEKKQPVAFWCNPISGHNTLYWYLQNLGQGPELLIRYENEEAVDDSQLPKDRFSAERLKGVDSTLKIQPAELGDSAVYLCASSWRTGRNTGELFFGEGSRLTVL.

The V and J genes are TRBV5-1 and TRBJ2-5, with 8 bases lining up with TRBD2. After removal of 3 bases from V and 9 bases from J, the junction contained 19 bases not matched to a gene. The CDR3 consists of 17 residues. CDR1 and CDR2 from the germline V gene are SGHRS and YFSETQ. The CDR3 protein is CASSSPGGLGLREPQYF. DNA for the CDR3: TGCGCCAGCAGCTCTCCGGGGGGGCTCGGCTTACGGGAGCCCCAGTACTTC.

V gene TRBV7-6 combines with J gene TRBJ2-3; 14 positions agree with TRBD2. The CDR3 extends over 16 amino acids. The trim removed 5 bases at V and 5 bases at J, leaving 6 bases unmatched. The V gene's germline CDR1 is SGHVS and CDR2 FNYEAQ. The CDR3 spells CASSVGLAGVGDTQYF. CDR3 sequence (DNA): TGTGCCAGCAGCGTGGGACTAGCGGGAGTGGGAGATACGCAGTATTTT.

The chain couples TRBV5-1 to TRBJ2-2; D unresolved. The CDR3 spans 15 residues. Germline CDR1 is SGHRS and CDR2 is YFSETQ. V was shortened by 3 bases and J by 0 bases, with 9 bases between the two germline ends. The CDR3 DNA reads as TGCGCCAGCAGCTCTGACGGAGCGAACACCGGGGAGCTGTTTTTT. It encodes CASSSDGANTGELFF. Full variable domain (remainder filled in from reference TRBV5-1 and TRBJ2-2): KAGVTQTPRYLIKTRGQQVTLSCSPISGHRSVSWYQQTPGQGLQFLFEYFSETQRNKGNFPGRFSGRQFSNSRSEMNVSTLELGDSALYLCASSSDGANTGELFFGEGSRLTVL.

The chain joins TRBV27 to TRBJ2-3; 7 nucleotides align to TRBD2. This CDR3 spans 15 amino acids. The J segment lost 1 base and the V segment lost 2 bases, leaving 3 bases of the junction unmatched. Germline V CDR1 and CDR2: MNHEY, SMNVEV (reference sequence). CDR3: CASSLRLARTDTQYF. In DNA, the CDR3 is TGTGCCAGCAGTTTAAGACTAGCCCGCACAGATACGCAGTATTTT.